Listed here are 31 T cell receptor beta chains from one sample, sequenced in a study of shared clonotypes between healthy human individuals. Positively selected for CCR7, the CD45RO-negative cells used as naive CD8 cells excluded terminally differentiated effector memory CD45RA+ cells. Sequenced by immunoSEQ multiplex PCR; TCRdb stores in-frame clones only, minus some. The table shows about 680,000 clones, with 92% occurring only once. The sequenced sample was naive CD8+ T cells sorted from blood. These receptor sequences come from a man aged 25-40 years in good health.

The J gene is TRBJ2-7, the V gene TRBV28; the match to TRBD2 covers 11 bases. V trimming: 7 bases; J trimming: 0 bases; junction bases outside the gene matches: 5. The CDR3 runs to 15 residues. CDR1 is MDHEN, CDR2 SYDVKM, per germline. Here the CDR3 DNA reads TGTGCCAGCAATATTAGCGGGAGGGGCTCCTACGAGCAGTACTTC. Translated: CASNISGRGSYEQYF.

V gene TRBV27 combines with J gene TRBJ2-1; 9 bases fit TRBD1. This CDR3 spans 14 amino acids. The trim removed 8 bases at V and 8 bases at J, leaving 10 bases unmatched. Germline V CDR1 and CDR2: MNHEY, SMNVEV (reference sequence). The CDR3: CASGAYRGHDEQFF. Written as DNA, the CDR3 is TGTGCCAGCGGGGCGTACAGGGGGCACGATGAGCAGTTCTTC.

In nucleotides, the CDR3 is TGCGCCAGCAGCCAAGTATCTCTCCGGGATGAGCAGTTCTTC. Residues: CASSQVSLRDEQFF. The V and J genes are TRBV4-1 and TRBJ2-1; no clear D gene. V was shortened by 1 base and J by 8 bases, with 12 bases between the two germline ends. In germline, CDR1 is MGHRA, CDR2 YSYEKL. The CDR3 extends over 14 amino acids.

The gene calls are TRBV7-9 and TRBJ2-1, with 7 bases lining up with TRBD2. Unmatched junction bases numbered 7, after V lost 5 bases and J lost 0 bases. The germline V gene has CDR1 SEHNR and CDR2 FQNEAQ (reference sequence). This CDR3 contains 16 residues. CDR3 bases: TGTGCCAGCAGCCCCCGTAGCGGGTACTCCTACAATGAGCAGTTCTTC. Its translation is CASSPRSGYSYNEQFF.

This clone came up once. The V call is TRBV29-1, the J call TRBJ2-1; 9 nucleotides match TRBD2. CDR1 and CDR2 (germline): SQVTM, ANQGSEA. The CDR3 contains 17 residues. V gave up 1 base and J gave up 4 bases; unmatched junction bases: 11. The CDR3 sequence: CSVEVFSSGIRYNEQFF. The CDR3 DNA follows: TGCAGCGTTGAAGTATTCTCTAGCGGGATACGATACAATGAGCAGTTCTTC.

This CDR3 is CASSLSRSEQFF. DNA for the CDR3: TGTGCCAGCAGTTTATCCCGTTCTGAGCAGTTCTTC. The chain joins TRBV27 to TRBJ2-1; unclear D gene. V was trimmed by 0 bases and J by 9 bases, leaving 6 bases between them. Germline CDR1 and CDR2: MNHEY and SMNVEV (reference sequence). The CDR3 consists of 12 residues.

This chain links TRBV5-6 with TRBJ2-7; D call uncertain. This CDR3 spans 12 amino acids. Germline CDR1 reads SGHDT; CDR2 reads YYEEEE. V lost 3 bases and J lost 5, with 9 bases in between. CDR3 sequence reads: CASSSVDNEQYF. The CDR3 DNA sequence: TGTGCCAGCAGCTCTGTCGACAACGAGCAGTACTTC.

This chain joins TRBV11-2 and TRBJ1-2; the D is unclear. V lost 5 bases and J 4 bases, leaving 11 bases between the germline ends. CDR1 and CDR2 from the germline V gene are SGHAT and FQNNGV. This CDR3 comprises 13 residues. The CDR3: CASSTTERYGYTF. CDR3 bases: TGTGCCAGCAGCACCACAGAGCGCTATGGCTACACCTTC.

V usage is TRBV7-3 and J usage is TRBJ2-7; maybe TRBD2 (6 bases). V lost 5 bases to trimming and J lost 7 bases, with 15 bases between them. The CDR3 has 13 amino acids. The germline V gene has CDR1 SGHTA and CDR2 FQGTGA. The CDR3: CASSHQSGEEQYF. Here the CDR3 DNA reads TGTGCCAGCAGCCACCAGTCGGGGGAGGAGCAGTACTTC.

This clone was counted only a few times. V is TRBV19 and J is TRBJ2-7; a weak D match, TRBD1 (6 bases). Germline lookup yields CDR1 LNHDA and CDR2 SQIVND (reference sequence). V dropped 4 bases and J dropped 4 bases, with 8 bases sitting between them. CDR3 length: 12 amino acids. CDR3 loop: CASSKGQYEQYF. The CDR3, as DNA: TGTGCCAGTAGTAAAGGACAGTACGAGCAGTACTTC.

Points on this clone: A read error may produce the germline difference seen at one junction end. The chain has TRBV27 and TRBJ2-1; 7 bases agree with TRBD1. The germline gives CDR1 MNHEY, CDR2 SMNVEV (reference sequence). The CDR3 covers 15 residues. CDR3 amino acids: CASSLLGQPYNEQFF. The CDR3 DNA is TGTGCCAGCAGCTTATTGGGACAGCCCTACAATGAGCAGTTCTTC.

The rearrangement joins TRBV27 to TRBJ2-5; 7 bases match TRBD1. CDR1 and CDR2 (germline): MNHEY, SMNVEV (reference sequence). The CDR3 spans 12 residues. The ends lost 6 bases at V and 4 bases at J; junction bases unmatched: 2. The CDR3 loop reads CASRSGGETQYF. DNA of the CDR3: TGTGCCAGCAGATCAGGGGGAGAGACCCAGTACTTC.

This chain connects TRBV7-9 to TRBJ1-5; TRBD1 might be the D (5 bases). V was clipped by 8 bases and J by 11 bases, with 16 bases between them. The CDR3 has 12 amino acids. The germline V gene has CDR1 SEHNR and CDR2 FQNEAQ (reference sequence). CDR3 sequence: CASGSADTAQHF. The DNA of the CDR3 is TGTGCCAGCGGATCTGCGGACACGGCCCAGCATTTT.

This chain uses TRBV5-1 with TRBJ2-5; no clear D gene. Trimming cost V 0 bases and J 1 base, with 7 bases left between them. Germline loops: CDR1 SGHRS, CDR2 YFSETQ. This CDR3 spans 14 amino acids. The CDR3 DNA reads TGCGCCAGCAGCTTGGAGGCAGTCCAAGAGACCCAGTACTTC. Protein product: CASSLEAVQETQYF.

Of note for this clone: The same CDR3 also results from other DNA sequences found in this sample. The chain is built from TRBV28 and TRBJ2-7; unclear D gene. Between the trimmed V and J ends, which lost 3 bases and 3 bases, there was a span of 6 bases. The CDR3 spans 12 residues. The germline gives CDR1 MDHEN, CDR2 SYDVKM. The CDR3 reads CASSFSDYEQYF. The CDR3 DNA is TGTGCCAGCAGTTTCTCCGACTACGAGCAGTACTTC.

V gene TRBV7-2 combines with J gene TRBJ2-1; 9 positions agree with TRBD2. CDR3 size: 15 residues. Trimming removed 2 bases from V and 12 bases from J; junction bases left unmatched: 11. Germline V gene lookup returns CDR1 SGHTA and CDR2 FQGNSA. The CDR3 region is CASSLFLREGQPQFF. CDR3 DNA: TGTGCCAGCAGCTTATTTTTGCGGGAGGGCCAACCGCAGTTCTTC.

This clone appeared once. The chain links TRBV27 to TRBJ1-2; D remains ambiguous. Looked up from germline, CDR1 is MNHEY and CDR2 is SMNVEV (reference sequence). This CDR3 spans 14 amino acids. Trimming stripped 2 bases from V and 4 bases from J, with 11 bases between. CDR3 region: CASSLAGSGYGYTF. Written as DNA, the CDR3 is TGTGCCAGCAGTTTAGCTGGATCGGGCTATGGCTACACCTTC.

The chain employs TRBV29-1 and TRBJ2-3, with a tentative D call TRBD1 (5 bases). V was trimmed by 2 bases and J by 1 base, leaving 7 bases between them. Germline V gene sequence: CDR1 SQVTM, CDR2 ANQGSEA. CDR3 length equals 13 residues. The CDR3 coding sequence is TGCAGCGTTGAAAAGGGGCGCACAGATACGCAGTATTTT. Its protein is CSVEKGRTDTQYF.

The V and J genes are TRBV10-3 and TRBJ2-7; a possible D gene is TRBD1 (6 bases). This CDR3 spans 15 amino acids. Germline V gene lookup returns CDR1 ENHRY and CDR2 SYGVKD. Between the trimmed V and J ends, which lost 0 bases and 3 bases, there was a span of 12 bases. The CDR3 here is CAISESGLDSYEQYF. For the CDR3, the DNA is TGTGCCATCAGTGAGTCGGGTTTGGACAGCTACGAGCAGTACTTC.

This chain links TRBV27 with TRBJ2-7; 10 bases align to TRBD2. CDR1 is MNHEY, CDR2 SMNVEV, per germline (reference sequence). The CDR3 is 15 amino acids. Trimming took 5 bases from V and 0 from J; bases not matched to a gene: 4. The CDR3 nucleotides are TGTGCCAGCAGTGTGGGACTAGCGAGCTCCTACGAGCAGTACTTC. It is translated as CASSVGLASSYEQYF.

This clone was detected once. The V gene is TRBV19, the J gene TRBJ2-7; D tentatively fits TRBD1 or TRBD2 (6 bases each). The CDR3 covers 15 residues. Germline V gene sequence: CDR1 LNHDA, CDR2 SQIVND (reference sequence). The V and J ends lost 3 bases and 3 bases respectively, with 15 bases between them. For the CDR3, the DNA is TGTGCCAGTAGTATGGGGGCGGGACTCAACTACGAGCAGTACTTC. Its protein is CASSMGAGLNYEQYF.

In nucleotides, the CDR3 is TGTGCCTGGACGCAGGCGAACACTGAAGCTTTCTTT. Its protein product is CAWTQANTEAFF. This chain joins TRBV30 and TRBJ1-1, with D hard to call. The germline V gene has CDR1 GTSNPN and CDR2 SVGIG (reference sequence). The CDR3 covers 12 residues. The V and J ends lost 4 bases and 1 base respectively, with 7 bases between them.

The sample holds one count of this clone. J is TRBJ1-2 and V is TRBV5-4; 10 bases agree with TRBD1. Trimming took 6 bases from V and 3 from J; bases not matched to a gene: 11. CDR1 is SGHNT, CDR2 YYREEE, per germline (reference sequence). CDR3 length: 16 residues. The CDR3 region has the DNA TGTGCCAGCAACACTCTTGACAGGGGGCCGGACTATGGCTACACCTTC. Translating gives CASNTLDRGPDYGYTF.

Here the CDR3 reads CASSYDGGSTYEQYF. Written as DNA, the CDR3 is TGTGCCAGCAGTTACGATGGGGGGTCAACCTACGAGCAGTACTTC. The chain is built from TRBV6-6 and TRBJ2-7; TRBD2 might be the D (6 bases). The CDR3 has 15 amino acids. CDR1 and CDR2 from the germline V gene are MNHNY and SVGAGI (reference sequence). Deletions cut 2 bases from V and 2 bases from J, with 13 bases between.

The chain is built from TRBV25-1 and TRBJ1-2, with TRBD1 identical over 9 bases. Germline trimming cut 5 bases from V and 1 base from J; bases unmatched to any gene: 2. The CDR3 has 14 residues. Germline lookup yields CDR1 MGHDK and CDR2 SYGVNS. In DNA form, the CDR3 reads TGTGCCAGCAGTCGGGACAGGGATAACTATGGCTACACCTTC. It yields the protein CASSRDRDNYGYTF.

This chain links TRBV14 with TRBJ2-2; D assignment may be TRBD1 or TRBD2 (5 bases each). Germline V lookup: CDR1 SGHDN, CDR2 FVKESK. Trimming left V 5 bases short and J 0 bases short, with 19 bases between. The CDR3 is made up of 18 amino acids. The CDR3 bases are TGTGCCAGCAGCTTCATAAGCCAGGGACGGGCGAACACCGGGGAGCTGTTTTTT. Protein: CASSFISQGRANTGELFF.

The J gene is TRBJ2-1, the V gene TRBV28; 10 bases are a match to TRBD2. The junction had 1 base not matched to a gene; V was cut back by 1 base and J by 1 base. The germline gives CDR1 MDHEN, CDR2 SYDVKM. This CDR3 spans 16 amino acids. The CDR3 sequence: CASSLSSGSSYNEQFF. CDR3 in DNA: TGTGCCAGCAGTTTATCTAGCGGGAGTTCCTACAATGAGCAGTTCTTC.

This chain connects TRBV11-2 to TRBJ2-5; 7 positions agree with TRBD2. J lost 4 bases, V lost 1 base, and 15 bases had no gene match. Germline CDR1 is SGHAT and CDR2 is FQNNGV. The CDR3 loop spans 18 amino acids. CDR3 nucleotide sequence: TGTGCCAGCAGCTTAGGCAACGTCGGGAGGCTAATCGCAGAGACCCAGTACTTC. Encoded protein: CASSLGNVGRLIAETQYF.

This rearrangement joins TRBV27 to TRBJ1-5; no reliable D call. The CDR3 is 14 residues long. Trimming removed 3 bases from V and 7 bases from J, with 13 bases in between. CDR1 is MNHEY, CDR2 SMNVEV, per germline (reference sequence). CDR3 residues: CASSFGPLSQPQHF. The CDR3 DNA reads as TGTGCCAGCAGTTTTGGTCCCCTGTCCCAGCCCCAGCATTTT.

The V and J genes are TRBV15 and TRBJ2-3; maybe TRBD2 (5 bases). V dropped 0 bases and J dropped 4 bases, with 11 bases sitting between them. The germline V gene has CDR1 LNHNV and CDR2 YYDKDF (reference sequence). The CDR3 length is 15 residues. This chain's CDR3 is CATSRDVGVADTQYF. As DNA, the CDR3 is TGTGCCACCAGCAGAGATGTGGGAGTCGCAGATACGCAGTATTTT.

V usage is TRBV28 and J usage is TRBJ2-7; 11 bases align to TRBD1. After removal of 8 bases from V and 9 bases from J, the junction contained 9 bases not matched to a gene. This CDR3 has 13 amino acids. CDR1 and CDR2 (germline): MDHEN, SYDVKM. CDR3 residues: CASGPDRGQGQYF. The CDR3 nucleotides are TGTGCCAGCGGCCCGGACAGGGGGCAGGGGCAGTACTTC.